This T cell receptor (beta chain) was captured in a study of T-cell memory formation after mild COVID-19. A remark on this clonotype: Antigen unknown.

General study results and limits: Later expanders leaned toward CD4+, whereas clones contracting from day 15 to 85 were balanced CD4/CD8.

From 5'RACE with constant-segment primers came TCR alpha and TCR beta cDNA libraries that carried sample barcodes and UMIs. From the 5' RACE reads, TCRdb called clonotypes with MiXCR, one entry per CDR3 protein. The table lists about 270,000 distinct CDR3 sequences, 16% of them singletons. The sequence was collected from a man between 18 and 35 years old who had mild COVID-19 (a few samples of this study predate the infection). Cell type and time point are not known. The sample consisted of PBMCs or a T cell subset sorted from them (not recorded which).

This CDR3 is CASSPGTDNEQFF. In DNA form, the CDR3 reads TGTGCCAGCAGCCCGGGGACAGACAATGAGCAGTTCTTC. V gene TRBV5-5 combines with J gene TRBJ2-1, with 7 bases lining up with TRBD1. This CDR3 has 13 amino acids. Germline CDR1 is SGHKS and CDR2 is YYEKEE (reference sequence). V was pared by 4 bases and J by 5 bases, with 3 bases of the junction left unmatched.